These 13 T cell receptor beta chains were all obtained from the same sample, sequenced in a study of CD8 T cells in ankylosing spondylitis. Each CDR3 protein gets one entry after TCRdb re-called the 5' RACE reads with MiXCR. The sample lists 250,000 to 300,000 distinct CDR3 sequences, about 20% occurring once. The material sequenced was blood, either unsorted or a sorted T cell fraction (not recorded which). Receptors were obtained from a male donor with ankylosing spondylitis or in good health (not recorded which).

The chain is built from TRBV6-5 and TRBJ2-2; perhaps TRBD1 as D (6 bases). The V and J ends lost 4 bases and 4 bases respectively, with 13 bases between them. This CDR3 comprises 15 residues. CDR1 MNHEY and CDR2 SVGAGI come from the germline V gene. This CDR3 reads CASSSTGLGTGELFF. The CDR3 nucleotides are TGTGCCAGCAGTTCGACAGGCTTGGGCACCGGGGAGCTGTTTTTT.

The V and J genes are TRBV10-3 and TRBJ2-5, with TRBD1 matching 8 bases. This CDR3 contains 16 residues. Looked up from germline, CDR1 is ENHRY and CDR2 is SYGVKD. With 4 bases clipped from V and 2 bases from J, the junction kept 9 bases outside the gene matches. DNA for the CDR3: TGTGCCATCAGTGCCGCTGACAGGGGCCAGCAAGAGACCCAGTACTTC. It codes for CAISAADRGQQETQYF.

This chain joins TRBV5-1 and TRBJ2-1; 12 bases are shared with TRBD2. CDR1 is SGHRS and CDR2 is YFSETQ in the germline V gene. The CDR3 covers 15 residues. V lost 0 bases to trimming and J lost 11 bases; unmatched junction nucleotides: 6. CDR3 DNA sequence: TGCGCCAGCAGCTTGGAACTAGCGGGGGGCCGAAAGCAGTTCTTC. Translated, it gives CASSLELAGGRKQFF.

This clonotype has only a few counts. The CDR3 spells CATSDQKTGYTEAFF. The CDR3 region has the DNA TGTGCCACCAGTGATCAAAAGACAGGCTACACTGAAGCTTTCTTT. The chain joins TRBV24-1 to TRBJ1-1; possible D gene TRBD1, 6 bases. Per the germline V gene, CDR1 is KGHDR and CDR2 is SFDVKD. Trimming cost V 3 bases and J 3 bases, with 13 bases left between them. The CDR3 is 15 amino acids.

This clonotype was detected only once. The rearrangement links TRBV6-1 to TRBJ2-5, with a tentative D call TRBD1 (6 bases). Per germline, CDR1 MNHNS and CDR2 SASEGT. The CDR3 spans 14 residues. Trimming pared 4 bases from V and 0 bases from J, leaving 9 bases between. In DNA, the CDR3 is TGTGCCAGCAGTGCCACAGGGAACCAAGAGACCCAGTACTTC. It translates to CASSATGNQETQYF.

This clonotype showed up just a few times. The chain recombines TRBV11-2 with TRBJ2-7; D is uncertain. V lost 0 bases and J 0 bases, leaving 6 bases between the germline ends. Per germline, CDR1 SGHAT and CDR2 FQNNGV. The length of the CDR3 is 14 residues. CDR3 DNA: TGTGCCAGCAGCTTAGATCTGTTCTCCTACGAGCAGTACGTC. It encodes CASSLDLFSYEQYV.

This clonotype is labeled medium-sized (0.01 to 0.1%). V usage is TRBV12-3 or TRBV12-4 and J usage is TRBJ1-5; tentatively, D is TRBD1 (5 bases). Trimming cost V 5 bases and J 1 base, with 9 bases left between them. This CDR3 has 14 residues. Written as DNA, the CDR3 is TGTGCCAGCAGTGCTGGGGGAAGCAATCAGCCCCAGCATTTT. Protein: CASSAGGSNQPQHF.

This clonotype was counted only a few times. The rearrangement uses TRBV12-3 or TRBV12-4 and TRBJ2-1; D is possibly TRBD1 (6 bases). The CDR3 has 15 amino acids. Trimming took off 6 bases at V and 0 bases at J, with 12 bases between the two ends. Here the CDR3 DNA reads TGTGCCAGCAGACAAACAGGGTACTCCTACAATGAGCAGTTCTTC. Its protein is CASRQTGYSYNEQFF.

This chain connects TRBV12-3 or TRBV12-4 to TRBJ2-4, with a possible D match to TRBD2 (6 bases). This CDR3 contains 15 residues. V lost 0 bases to trimming and J lost 6 bases, with 12 bases between them. This CDR3 reads CASSLATGTPNIQYF. The CDR3, as DNA: TGTGCCAGCAGTTTAGCGACTGGGACTCCAAACATTCAGTACTTC.

The chain links TRBV10-3 to TRBJ2-5, with 7 nucleotides matching TRBD1. J was trimmed by 3 bases and V by 5 bases; bases with no gene match: 9. This CDR3 spans 15 amino acids. Germline V gene lookup returns CDR1 ENHRY and CDR2 SYGVKD. The CDR3 region has the DNA TGTGCCATCAGTCCCAGAGGGACAGTCAAAGAGACCCAGTACTTC. Amino acids: CAISPRGTVKETQYF.

At least ten counts were recorded for this clonotype. The rearrangement uses TRBV5-1 and TRBJ2-3; 10 positions match TRBD2. V shed 0 bases and J 0 bases; nucleotides not matched to a gene: 10. This CDR3 is built from 19 residues. Germline loops: CDR1 SGHRS, CDR2 YFSETQ. The CDR3 DNA reads as TGCGCCAGCAGCTTGGCTAGCGGGAGCCTATGGCGTAGCACAGATACGCAGTATTTT. It codes for CASSLASGSLWRSTDTQYF. Full variable domain (missing parts from reference TRBV5-1 and TRBJ2-3): KAGVTQTPRYLIKTRGQQVTLSCSPISGHRSVSWYQQTPGQGLQFLFEYFSETQRNKGNFPGRFSGRQFSNSRSEMNVSTLELGDSALYLCASSLASGSLWRSTDTQYFGPGTRLTVL.

The chain employs TRBV5-1 and TRBJ1-1, with TRBD1 matching over 7 bases. The V gene's germline CDR1 is SGHRS and CDR2 YFSETQ. The CDR3 loop spans 14 amino acids. With 1 base clipped from V and 7 bases from J, the junction kept 7 bases outside the gene matches. The CDR3 DNA is TGCGCCAGCAGCTTGAGCGGACAGGACCGTGAAGCTTTCTTT. It is translated as CASSLSGQDREAFF.

This clonotype occurred a few times. The chain is built from TRBV6-5 and TRBJ2-1; D assignment may be TRBD1 or TRBD2 (6 bases each). The germline V and J ends were trimmed by 8 bases and 9 bases, with 14 bases remaining between them. Per germline, CDR1 MNHEY and CDR2 SVGAGI. The CDR3 runs to 12 residues. Here the CDR3 DNA reads TGTGCCAGCCGGACAGTGGGAGGTGAGCAGTTCTTC. It encodes CASRTVGGEQFF.